The 29 T cell receptor beta chains reported below all come from one sample, sequenced in a study of T cells expressing NK-cell markers. TCRdb reprocessed the 5' RACE reads, keeping one entry per CDR3 protein, no DNA. This listing includes about 180,000 distinct CDR3 sequences. The specimen sequenced was blood T cells: a sorted CD56 or NKG2C T cell subset, CD4+ or CD8+ T cells, or bulk PBMC T cells (not recorded which). These receptors were taken from a woman between 18 and 69 years old in good health.

The V call is TRBV28, the J call TRBJ2-5; the TCRdb call, TRBD1, lacks DNA for checking. Germline assignment: CDR1 MDHEN and CDR2 SYDVKM. CDR3 size: 16 residues. CDR3 sequence: CASSLVGTGAYETQYF.

The chain couples TRBV12-3 or TRBV12-4 to TRBJ2-3; TCRdb lists TRBD1, though no DNA is available to test this call. This CDR3 comprises 13 residues. The CDR3 sequence is CASTGTGEGTQYF.

This chain connects TRBV7-6 to TRBJ2-7; checking the TCRdb D call of TRBD1 is not possible without DNA. The CDR3 length is 13 residues. Germline V gene sequence: CDR1 SGHVS, CDR2 FNYEAQ. CDR3 sequence: CASSSDRTYEQYF.

The rearrangement links TRBV11-2 to TRBJ2-3; there is no DNA to check the TCRdb D call of TRBD2. The germline V gene encodes CDR1 SGHAT and CDR2 FQNNGV. The CDR3 is 18 amino acids. CDR3 protein: CASSHPSGGGNYTDTQYF.

V gene TRBV6-5 combines with J gene TRBJ1-3; TCRdb indicates TRBD1, and absent DNA this call remains unverified. Looked up from germline, CDR1 is MNHEY and CDR2 is SVGAGI. This CDR3 spans 15 amino acids. The CDR3 loop reads CASSSVRVGGNTIYF.

This chain connects TRBV6-1 to TRBJ2-7; TCRdb indicates TRBD1, and absent DNA this call remains unverified. Germline lookup yields CDR1 MNHNS and CDR2 SASEGT. The CDR3 covers 14 residues. This CDR3 reads CASRTPDRFYEQYF.

The rearrangement uses TRBV20-1 and TRBJ2-7; TCRdb outputs TRBD1, but without DNA this stays unchecked. The CDR3 length is 13 residues. The germline V gene has CDR1 DFQATT and CDR2 SNEGSKA (reference sequence). This CDR3 is CSARLGGQGEQYF.

Frequency places this clonotype as medium-sized. This chain connects TRBV20-1 to TRBJ2-4; the D call of TRBD2 rests on TCRdb alone, since no DNA is present to check it. The CDR3 spans 15 residues. Germline CDR1 reads DFQATT; CDR2 reads SNEGSKA (reference sequence). CDR3 residues: CSASRREGAKNIQYF.

The chain uses TRBV29-1 and TRBJ2-2. The CDR3 is 15 amino acids. The germline V gene encodes CDR1 SQVTM and CDR2 ANQGSEA. The CDR3: CSVKPGTTNTGELFF.

The CDR3 sequence is CASSELGADQPQHF. The V and J genes are TRBV6-1 and TRBJ1-5; with no DNA, the TCRdb D assignment of TRBD1 cannot be verified. Germline V gene sequence: CDR1 MNHNS, CDR2 SASEGT. The CDR3 is made up of 14 amino acids.

The chain is built from TRBV12-3 or TRBV12-4 and TRBJ1-2. The length of the CDR3 is 15 residues. The CDR3: CASSLDNLVLYGYTF.

V is TRBV20-1 and J is TRBJ2-5. The CDR3 is 12 residues long. CDR1 is DFQATT and CDR2 is SNEGSKA in the germline V gene (reference sequence). Here the CDR3 reads CSARDSVETQYF.

V usage is TRBV4-1 and J usage is TRBJ2-1. Germline-derived CDR1 and CDR2 are MGHRA and YSYEKL. The CDR3 contains 13 residues. The CDR3 sequence: CASSHELANEQFF.

The V call is TRBV9, the J call TRBJ2-1; with no DNA, the TCRdb D assignment of TRBD2 cannot be verified. The CDR3 length is 16 residues. Germline lookup yields CDR1 SGDLS and CDR2 YYNGEE. CDR3 protein: CASSVAFLQKQGEQFF. Full variable domain (missing parts from reference TRBV9 and TRBJ2-1): DSGVTQTPKHLITATGQRVTLRCSPRSGDLSVYWYQQSLDQGLQFLIQYYNGEERAKGNILERFSAQQFPDLHSELNLSSLELGDSALYFCASSVAFLQKQGEQFFGPGTRLTVL.

This chain links TRBV7-9 with TRBJ2-7; TCRdb proposes TRBD1, but this gene call is untestable without DNA. In germline, CDR1 is SEHNR, CDR2 FQNEAQ (reference sequence). The CDR3 spans 14 residues. The CDR3 sequence is CASSPRTGNYEQYF.

V and J are TRBV7-3 and TRBJ2-1; TCRdb designates TRBD2, a call that cannot be tested without DNA. This CDR3 comprises 18 residues. Germline CDR1 is SGHTA and CDR2 is FQGTGA. The CDR3 here is CASSQWTSGRTVYNEQFF.

This sequence joins TRBV30 and TRBJ2-2; the TRBD2 assignment by TCRdb is unverifiable without DNA. Germline V gene sequence: CDR1 GTSNPN, CDR2 SVGIG (reference sequence). The CDR3 is made up of 15 amino acids. CDR3 sequence: CALMSGSANTGELFF.

The chain recombines TRBV12-5 with TRBJ1-6. There are 13 residues in the CDR3. Looked up from germline, CDR1 is LGHNT and CDR2 is FRNRAP. CDR3 in amino acids: CASGQLGNSPLHF.

The chain uses TRBV4-2 and TRBJ2-7; TCRdb indicates TRBD1, and absent DNA this call remains unverified. The CDR3 totals 16 residues. CDR1 LGHNA and CDR2 YNFKEQ come from the germline V gene. The CDR3 loop reads CASSHDPSSGGHEQYF.

The chain carries TRBV20-1 and TRBJ2-2; TCRdb outputs TRBD2, but without DNA this stays unchecked. The CDR3 consists of 14 residues. Germline-derived CDR1 and CDR2 are DFQATT and SNEGSKA (reference sequence). The CDR3 here is CSAGSGAFTGELFF.

The V and J genes are TRBV3-1 and TRBJ2-1; the D call of TRBD2 rests on TCRdb alone, since no DNA is present to check it. The CDR3 runs 13 residues. CDR1 and CDR2 (germline): LGHDT, YNNKEL (reference sequence). The CDR3 protein is CASAGLVGGEQFF.

The J gene is TRBJ2-5, the V gene TRBV4-2; no DNA is available, so the TRBD2 call from TCRdb remains unchecked. The CDR3 length is 13 residues. Germline V gene data show CDR1 as LGHNA and CDR2 as YNFKEQ. CDR3 region: CASSQAAGETQYF.

The rearrangement joins TRBV12-3 or TRBV12-4 to TRBJ1-5; TCRdb lists TRBD1, though no DNA is available to test this call. The length of the CDR3 is 15 residues. The CDR3: CASSFRDSSNQPQHF.

The chain joins TRBV27 to TRBJ2-5; TCRdb names TRBD2, which stays unverified in the absence of DNA. The CDR3 loop spans 16 amino acids. Per germline, CDR1 MNHEY and CDR2 SMNVEV (reference sequence). The CDR3 loop is CASSPRLAGLGETQYF.

J is TRBJ2-1 and V is TRBV19. The germline gives CDR1 LNHDA, CDR2 SQIVND (reference sequence). The CDR3 covers 14 residues. CDR3 residues: CASSEADVYNEQFF.

The chain combines TRBV10-3 with TRBJ1-5; the TRBD1 assignment by TCRdb is unverifiable without DNA. This CDR3 is built from 15 residues. CDR1 is ENHRY and CDR2 is SYGVKD in the germline V gene. The CDR3 reads CAISDTAGDNQPQHF.

The chain is built from TRBV20-1 and TRBJ1-5; TCRdb's assignment of TRBD1 cannot be checked, as there is no DNA. Germline V lookup: CDR1 DFQATT, CDR2 SNEGSKA (reference sequence). CDR3 length: 13 residues. CDR3 region: CSAPTGVAGPQHF.

V and J are TRBV5-1 and TRBJ2-5; TCRdb names TRBD2, which stays unverified in the absence of DNA. The V gene's germline CDR1 is SGHRS and CDR2 YFSETQ. The length of the CDR3 is 15 residues. The CDR3 is CASSRRLADQETQYF. The whole variable domain, filled in from reference TRBV5-1 and TRBJ2-5, reads KAGVTQTPRYLIKTRGQQVTLSCSPISGHRSVSWYQQTPGQGLQFLFEYFSETQRNKGNFPGRFSGRQFSNSRSEMNVSTLELGDSALYLCASSRRLADQETQYFGPGTRLLVL.

The rearrangement links TRBV5-1 to TRBJ2-7; TCRdb lists TRBD1, though no DNA is available to test this call. CDR1 is SGHRS, CDR2 YFSETQ, per germline. There are 15 residues in the CDR3. CDR3 amino acids: CASSFRQGGNDEQYF.